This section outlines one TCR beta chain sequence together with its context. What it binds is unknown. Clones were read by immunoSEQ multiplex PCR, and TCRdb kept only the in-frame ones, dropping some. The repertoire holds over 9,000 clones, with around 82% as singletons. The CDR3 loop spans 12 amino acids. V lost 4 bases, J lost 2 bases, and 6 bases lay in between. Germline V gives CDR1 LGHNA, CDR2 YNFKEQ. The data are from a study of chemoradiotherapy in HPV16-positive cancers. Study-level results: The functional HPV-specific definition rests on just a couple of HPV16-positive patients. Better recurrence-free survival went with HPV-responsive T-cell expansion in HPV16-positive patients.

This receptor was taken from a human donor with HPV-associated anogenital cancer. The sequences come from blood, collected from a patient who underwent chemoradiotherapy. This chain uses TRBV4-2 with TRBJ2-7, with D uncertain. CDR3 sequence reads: CASSLGTYEQYF. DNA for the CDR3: TGTGCCAGCAGCCTCGGAACCTACGAGCAGTACTTC.